This T cell receptor beta chain was retrieved from a study of OX40 agonist ivuxolimab in advanced cancers. Study context: Dose-escalation patients had hepatocellular carcinoma, melanoma, renal cell or head and neck cancer. The study's findings and limits: CD8+ T cells averaged more expanded clones than CD4+. At doses 0.1 to 3.0 mg/kg, CD4+ and CD8+ clones expanded.

V lost 5 bases to trimming and J lost 1 base, with 22 bases between them. The CDR3 sequence is 18 residues long. In germline, CDR1 is SGHRS, CDR2 YFSETQ. Sampled blood was obtained at baseline, cycle 4 day 1, and cycle 7 day 1. Sequencing used immunoSEQ multiplex PCR; TCRdb keeps in-frame clones, though not all of them. The data show about 100,000 clones, around 90% seen once. As to this clone: Its target is not known.

Here the sequenced sample was CD4+ or CD8+ T cells sorted from blood, taken in a trial of the OX40 agonist ivuxolimab. The sequence derives from an adult with an advanced solid tumor such as melanoma, head and neck, liver or kidney cancer. This rearrangement joins TRBV5-1 to TRBJ1-5; D is ambiguous. CDR3 protein: CASSNQPLDPVSNQPQHF. The CDR3 DNA reads TGCGCCAGCAGTAACCAGCCCCTGGACCCAGTGAGCAATCAGCCCCAGCATTTT.